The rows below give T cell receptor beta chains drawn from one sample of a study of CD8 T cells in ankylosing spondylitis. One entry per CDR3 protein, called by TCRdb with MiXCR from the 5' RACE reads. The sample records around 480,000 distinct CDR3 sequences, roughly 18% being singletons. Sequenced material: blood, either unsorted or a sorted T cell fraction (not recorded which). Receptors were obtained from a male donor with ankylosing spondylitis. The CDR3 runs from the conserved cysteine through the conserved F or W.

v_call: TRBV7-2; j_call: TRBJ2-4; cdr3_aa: CASSLELGIQYF
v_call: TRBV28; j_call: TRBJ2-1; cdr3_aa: CASRGTSGSSNEQFF
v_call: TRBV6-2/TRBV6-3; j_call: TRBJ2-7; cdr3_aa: CASSYDLAAPTYEQYF
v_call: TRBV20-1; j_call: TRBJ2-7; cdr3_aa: CSASGGLYEQYF
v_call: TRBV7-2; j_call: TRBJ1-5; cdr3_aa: CASTIGGYNQPQHF
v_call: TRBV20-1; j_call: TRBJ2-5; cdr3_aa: CSARPTGVIKETQYF
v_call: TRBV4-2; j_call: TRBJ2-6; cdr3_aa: CASSQDRDRVSPSGANVLTF
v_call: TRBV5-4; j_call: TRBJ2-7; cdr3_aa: CASSRRQGASDEQYF
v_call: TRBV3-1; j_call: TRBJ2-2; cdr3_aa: CASSPRLGNTGELFF
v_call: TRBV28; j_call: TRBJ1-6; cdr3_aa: CASSLSNNSPLHF
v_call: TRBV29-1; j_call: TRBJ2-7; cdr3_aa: CSVDWGAGWSEQYF
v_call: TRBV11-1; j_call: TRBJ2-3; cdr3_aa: CASSSLAGGETSTDTQYF
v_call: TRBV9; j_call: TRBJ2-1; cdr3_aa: CASSPRIAGNEQFF
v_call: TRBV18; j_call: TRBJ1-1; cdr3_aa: CASSPERQRVNTEAFF
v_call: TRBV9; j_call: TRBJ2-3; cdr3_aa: CASSVSSGTDTQYF
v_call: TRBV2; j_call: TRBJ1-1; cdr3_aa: CASSATLLAEAFF
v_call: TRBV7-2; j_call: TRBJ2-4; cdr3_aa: CASSLERGLAKNIQYF
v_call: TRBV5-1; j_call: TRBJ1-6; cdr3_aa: CASSAWTGVDSPLHF
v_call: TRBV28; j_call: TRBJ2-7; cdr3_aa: CASSFNGQRGEQYF
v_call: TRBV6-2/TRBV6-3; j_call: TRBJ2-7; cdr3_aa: CASSYRAGQGYEQYF
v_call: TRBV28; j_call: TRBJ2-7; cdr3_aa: CASSSPSEGYEQYF
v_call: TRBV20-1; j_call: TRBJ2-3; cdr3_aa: CSARDLSALYTQYF
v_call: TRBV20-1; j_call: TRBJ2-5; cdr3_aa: CSAKDRGLQETQYF
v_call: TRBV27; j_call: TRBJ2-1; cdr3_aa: CASITLAGGNNEQFF
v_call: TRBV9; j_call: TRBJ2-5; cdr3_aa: CASSGPGAQETQYF
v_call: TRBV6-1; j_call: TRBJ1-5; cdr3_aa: CAIRYSNQPQHF
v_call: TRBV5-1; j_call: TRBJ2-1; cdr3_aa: CASSLFGTSGRYSSYNEQFF
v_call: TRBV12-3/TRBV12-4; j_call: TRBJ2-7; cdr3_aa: CASSLSGKRYDSYEQYF